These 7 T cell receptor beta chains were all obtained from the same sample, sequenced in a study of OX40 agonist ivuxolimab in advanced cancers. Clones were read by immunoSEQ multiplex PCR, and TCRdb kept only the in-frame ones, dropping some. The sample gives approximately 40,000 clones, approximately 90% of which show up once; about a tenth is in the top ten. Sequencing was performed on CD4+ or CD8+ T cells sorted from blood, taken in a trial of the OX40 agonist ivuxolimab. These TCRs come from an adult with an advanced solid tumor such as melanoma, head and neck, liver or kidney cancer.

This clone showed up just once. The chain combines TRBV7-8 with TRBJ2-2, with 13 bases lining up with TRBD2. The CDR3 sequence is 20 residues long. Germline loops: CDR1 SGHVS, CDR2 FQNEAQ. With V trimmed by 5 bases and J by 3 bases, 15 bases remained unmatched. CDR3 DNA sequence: TGTGCCAGCAGCACTCCACAAACCGGGACTAGCGGGACTGACACCGGGGAGCTGTTTTTT. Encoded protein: CASSTPQTGTSGTDTGELFF.

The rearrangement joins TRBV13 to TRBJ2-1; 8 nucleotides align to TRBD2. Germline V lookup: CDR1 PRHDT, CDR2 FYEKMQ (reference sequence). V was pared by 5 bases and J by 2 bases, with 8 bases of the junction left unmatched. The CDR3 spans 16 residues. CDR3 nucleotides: TGTGCCAGCAGCCCCCGGCTAGCGGGCGCCTACAATGAGCAGTTCTTC. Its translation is CASSPRLAGAYNEQFF.

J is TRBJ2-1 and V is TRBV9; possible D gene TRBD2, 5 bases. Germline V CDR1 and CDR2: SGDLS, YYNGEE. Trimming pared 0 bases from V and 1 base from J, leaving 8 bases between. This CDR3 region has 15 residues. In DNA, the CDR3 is TGTGCCAGCAGCGTAGCGGGAATTTCCTACAATGAGCAGTTCTTC. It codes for CASSVAGISYNEQFF.

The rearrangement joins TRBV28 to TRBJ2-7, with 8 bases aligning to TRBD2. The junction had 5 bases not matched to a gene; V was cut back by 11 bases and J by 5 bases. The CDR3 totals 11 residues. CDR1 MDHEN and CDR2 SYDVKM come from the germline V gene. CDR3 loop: CASGGTHEQYF. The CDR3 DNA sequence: TGTGCCTCGGGGGGGACGCACGAGCAGTACTTC.

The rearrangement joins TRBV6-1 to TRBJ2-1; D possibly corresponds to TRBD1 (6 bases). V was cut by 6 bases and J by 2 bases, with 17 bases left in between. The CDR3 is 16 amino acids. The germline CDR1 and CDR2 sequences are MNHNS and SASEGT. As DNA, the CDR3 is TGTGCCAGCAGGGAAAGAAGAGGGGGAGCCTACAATGAGCAGTTCTTC. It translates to CASRERRGGAYNEQFF.

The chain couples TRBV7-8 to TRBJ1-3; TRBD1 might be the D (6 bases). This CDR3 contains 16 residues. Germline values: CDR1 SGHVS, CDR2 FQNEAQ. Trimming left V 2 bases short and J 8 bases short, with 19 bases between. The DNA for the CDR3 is TGTGCCAGCAGCTTATTAGGCAGGGGTGGTTATTACACCATATATTTT. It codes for CASSLLGRGGYYTIYF.

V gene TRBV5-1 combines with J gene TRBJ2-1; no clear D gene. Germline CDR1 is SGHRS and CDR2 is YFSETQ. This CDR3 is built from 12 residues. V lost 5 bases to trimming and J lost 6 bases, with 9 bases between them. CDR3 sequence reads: CASRVAPNEQFF. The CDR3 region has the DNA TGCGCCAGCAGGGTGGCACCCAATGAGCAGTTCTTC.